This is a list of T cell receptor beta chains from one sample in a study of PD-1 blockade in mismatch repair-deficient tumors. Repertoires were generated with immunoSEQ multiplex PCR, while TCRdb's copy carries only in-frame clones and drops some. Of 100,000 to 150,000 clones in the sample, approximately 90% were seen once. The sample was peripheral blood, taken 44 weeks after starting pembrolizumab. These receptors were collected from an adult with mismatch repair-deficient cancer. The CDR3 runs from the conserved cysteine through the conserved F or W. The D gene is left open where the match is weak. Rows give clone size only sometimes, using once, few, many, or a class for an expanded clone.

CDR3: CASSASGTVPNQPQHF; DNA: TGTGCCAGTAGTGCATCCGGGACAGTCCCCAATCAGCCCCAGCATTTT; J: TRBJ1-5; D: TRBD1; V: TRBV19; size: NA
CDR3: CASSLDALAAWETQYF; DNA: TGTGCCAGCAGCTTGGATGCACTAGCGGCCTGGGAGACCCAGTACTTC; J: TRBJ2-5; D: TRBD2; V: TRBV5-6; size: NA
CDR3: CASSFVRGRGAYEQYF; DNA: TGTGCCAGCAGTTTCGTCCGGGGGCGCGGGGCCTACGAGCAGTACTTC; J: TRBJ2-7; D: NA; V: TRBV28; size: NA
CDR3: CASIAGQEYEQYF; DNA: TGTGCCAGCATTGCGGGGCAGGAGTACGAGCAGTACTTC; J: TRBJ2-7; D: NA; V: TRBV6-6; size: NA
CDR3: CASWDRGLSNQPQHF; DNA: TGTGCCAGCTGGGACAGGGGGTTAAGCAATCAGCCCCAGCATTTT; J: TRBJ1-5; D: TRBD1; V: TRBV6-1; size: NA
CDR3: CASSQDPQRENGGELFF; DNA: TGCGCCAGCAGCCAAGATCCCCAGCGGGAGAATGGCGGGGAGCTGTTTTTT; J: TRBJ2-2; D: TRBD2; V: TRBV4-3; size: NA
CDR3: CASSLAGQWGDTQYF; DNA: TGTGCCAGCAGCTTAGCGGGCCAGTGGGGAGATACGCAGTATTTT; J: TRBJ2-3; D: NA; V: TRBV7-2; size: NA
CDR3: CASSLAGGSYNEQFF; DNA: TGTGCCAGCAGCTTAGCCGGCGGTTCCTACAATGAGCAGTTCTTC; J: TRBJ2-1; D: NA; V: TRBV11-2; size: NA
CDR3: CASSPSGRQETQYF; DNA: TGTGCCAGCTCACCTAGCGGGAGACAAGAGACCCAGTACTTC; J: TRBJ2-5; D: TRBD2; V: TRBV7-9; size: NA
CDR3: CASSLPAGNYEQYF; DNA: TGCGCCAGCAGCTTGCCGGCAGGGAACTACGAGCAGTACTTC; J: TRBJ2-7; D: NA; V: TRBV5-1; size: NA
CDR3: CASSSIQGLGYGYTF; DNA: TGTGCCAGCAGCTCAATACAGGGTCTGGGCTATGGCTACACCTTC; J: TRBJ1-2; D: NA; V: TRBV5-5; size: few
CDR3: CASSVESGGLETQYF; DNA: TGTGCCAGCAGCGTAGAGTCGGGAGGGCTGGAGACCCAGTACTTC; J: TRBJ2-5; D: TRBD2; V: TRBV9; size: NA
CDR3: CASSLGRGTDTQYF; DNA: TGTGCCAGCAGCTTGGGTAGGGGCACAGATACGCAGTATTTT; J: TRBJ2-3; D: NA; V: TRBV7-6; size: NA
CDR3: CASSLDIYNEQFF; DNA: TGCGCCAGCAGCTTGGACATCTACAATGAGCAGTTCTTC; J: TRBJ2-1; D: NA; V: TRBV5-1; size: NA
CDR3: CAIDEGLAGSGELFF; DNA: TGTGCCATTGACGAGGGACTAGCGGGATCCGGGGAGCTGTTTTTT; J: TRBJ2-2; D: TRBD2; V: TRBV11-3; size: NA
CDR3: CASRRTKRERGSYEQYF; DNA: TGTGCCAGCAGAAGGACTAAGCGGGAGAGGGGGTCCTACGAGCAGTACTTC; J: TRBJ2-7; D: TRBD2; V: TRBV5-6; size: NA
CDR3: CASSLRTSGSDEQFF; DNA: TGTGCCAGCTCACTCCGGACTAGCGGGAGTGATGAGCAGTTCTTC; J: TRBJ2-1; D: TRBD2; V: TRBV18; size: NA
CDR3: CASSLDGTPYGYTF; DNA: TGTGCCAGCAGTCTCGACGGGACACCTTATGGCTACACCTTC; J: TRBJ1-2; D: NA; V: TRBV28; size: NA
CDR3: CASSSHSYEQYF; DNA: TGTGCCAGCAGCTCCCACTCCTACGAGCAGTACTTC; J: TRBJ2-7; D: NA; V: TRBV6-6; size: NA
CDR3: CASDEVRNEQFF; DNA: TGTGCCAGCGACGAGGTTCGGAATGAGCAGTTCTTC; J: TRBJ2-1; D: NA; V: TRBV2; size: once
CDR3: CASSPMAAPAKNIQYF; DNA: TGTGCCAGCAGCCCTATGGCAGCGCCAGCCAAAAACATTCAGTACTTC; J: TRBJ2-4; D: NA; V: TRBV7-9; size: NA
CDR3: CASRTLIRANEQYF; DNA: TGTGCCAGCAGAACTTTAATCAGGGCTAACGAGCAGTACTTC; J: TRBJ2-7; D: NA; V: TRBV28; size: once
CDR3: CASSLTGLGVNEQFF; DNA: TGCGCCAGCAGCTTAACAGGCCTAGGCGTCAATGAGCAGTTCTTC; J: TRBJ2-1; D: NA; V: TRBV5-1; size: NA
CDR3: CASSRDNSGYEQYF; DNA: TGTGCCAGCTCTCGGGATAACTCGGGCTACGAGCAGTACTTC; J: TRBJ2-7; D: NA; V: TRBV18; size: NA
CDR3: CASSSESWRGNIQYF; DNA: TGTGCCAGCAGTTCTGAGTCCTGGAGGGGAAACATTCAGTACTTC; J: TRBJ2-4; D: NA; V: TRBV11-3; size: once
CDR3: CASRDREQNTGELFF; DNA: TGTGCCAGCAGGGACAGGGAACAGAACACCGGGGAGCTGTTTTTT; J: TRBJ2-2; D: TRBD1; V: TRBV6-1; size: NA
CDR3: CASSWVDRTNYGYTF; DNA: TGTGCCAGCAGCTGGGTCGATCGAACTAACTATGGCTACACCTTC; J: TRBJ1-2; D: NA; V: TRBV5-4; size: NA
CDR3: CASSVQGGNTEAFF; DNA: TGTGCCAGCAGTGTACAGGGGGGAAACACTGAAGCTTTCTTT; J: TRBJ1-1; D: TRBD1; V: TRBV6-1; size: NA
CDR3: CASSISWARSGNTIYF; DNA: TGTGCCAGTAGTATTTCCTGGGCCCGCTCTGGAAACACCATATATTTT; J: TRBJ1-3; D: NA; V: TRBV19; size: NA
CDR3: CASSFRSYNEQFF; DNA: TGTGCCAGTAGTTTTCGTTCCTACAATGAGCAGTTCTTC; J: TRBJ2-1; D: NA; V: TRBV19; size: NA
CDR3: CASSNPGTGERNEQFF; DNA: TGTGCCAGCAGTAATCCCGGGACAGGGGAACGGAATGAGCAGTTCTTC; J: TRBJ2-1; D: TRBD1; V: TRBV6-6; size: NA
CDR3: CASSLRREGEQYF; DNA: TGTGCCAGCAGCTTAAGGCGGGAAGGGGAGCAGTACTTC; J: TRBJ2-5; D: NA; V: TRBV7-2; size: NA
CDR3: CASSQGQGGSGANVLTF; DNA: TGTGCCAGCAGCCAGGGACAGGGGGGGTCTGGGGCCAACGTCCTGACTTTC; J: TRBJ2-6; D: TRBD1; V: TRBV4-2; size: NA
CDR3: CASSVEGDEQYF; DNA: TGTGCCAGCAGCGTAGAAGGGGACGAGCAGTACTTC; J: TRBJ2-7; D: NA; V: TRBV9; size: NA
CDR3: CASSLEQNEKLFF; DNA: TGTGCCAGCAGCTTAGAACAGAATGAAAAACTGTTTTTT; J: TRBJ1-4; D: NA; V: TRBV7-9; size: NA
CDR3: CASSQEGVRNQPQHF; DNA: TGCGCCAGCAGCCAAGAAGGGGTCCGCAATCAGCCCCAGCATTTT; J: TRBJ1-5; D: NA; V: TRBV4-1; size: NA
CDR3: CASSFEASGGDTQYF; DNA: TGTGCCAGCAGCTTCGAGGCTAGCGGGGGAGATACGCAGTATTTT; J: TRBJ2-3; D: TRBD2; V: TRBV13; size: NA
CDR3: CATSRDAELVGETQYF; DNA: TGTGCCACCAGCAGAGATGCGGAGTTGGTAGGAGAGACCCAGTACTTC; J: TRBJ2-5; D: NA; V: TRBV15; size: once
CDR3: CASSGENNYEQYF; DNA: TGTGCCAGCAGCGGAGAAAACAACTACGAGCAGTACTTC; J: TRBJ2-7; D: NA; V: TRBV9; size: NA
CDR3: CASSLGHEQYF; DNA: TGTGCCAGCTCCCTAGGACATGAGCAGTACTTC; J: TRBJ2-7; D: NA; V: TRBV18; size: NA
CDR3: CASTRGGLAGGPYNEQFF; DNA: TGTGCCAGCACCCGAGGAGGACTAGCGGGAGGACCCTACAATGAGCAGTTCTTC; J: TRBJ2-1; D: TRBD2; V: TRBV9; size: once
CDR3: CASSRGTGYGYTF; DNA: TGTGCCAGCAGCCGAGGGACCGGCTATGGCTACACCTTC; J: TRBJ1-2; D: NA; V: TRBV11-1; size: few
CDR3: CAIRPGQGSYEQYF; DNA: TGTGCCATCAGACCGGGACAGGGGTCCTACGAGCAGTACTTC; J: TRBJ2-7; D: TRBD1; V: TRBV10-3; size: NA
CDR3: CASSWMTSERDEQFF; DNA: TGTGCCAGCAGCTGGATGACTAGCGAGAGGGATGAGCAGTTCTTC; J: TRBJ2-1; D: TRBD2; V: TRBV7-3; size: NA
CDR3: CASTSSGSVGYNEQFF; DNA: TGTGCCAGTACCTCTAGCGGGAGTGTGGGTTACAATGAGCAGTTCTTC; J: TRBJ2-1; D: TRBD2; V: TRBV19; size: NA
CDR3: CASSDPNWRRLAGVVLYNEQFF; DNA: TGTGCCAGCAGTGACCCTAACTGGAGGCGGCTAGCGGGGGTAGTCCTTTACAATGAGCAGTTCTTC; J: TRBJ2-1; D: TRBD2; V: TRBV6-4; size: NA
CDR3: CASTRDRGLETQYF; DNA: TGTGCCAGCACCCGGGACAGGGGACTGGAGACCCAGTACTTC; J: TRBJ2-5; D: TRBD1; V: TRBV6-1; size: NA